This T cell receptor (beta chain) comes out of a study of T cells in Graves' hyperthyroidism and ophthalmopathy. At the level of the study: Upon initial diagnosis and before any treatment, peripheral blood was collected.

Graves' hyperthyroidism was deemed stable given no ophthalmopathy progression within 18 months. Subjects aged 18 to 65 presented with newly diagnosed hyperthyroidism of less than 2 months' duration. Germline V gives CDR1 LNHDA, CDR2 SQIVND (reference sequence). CDR3 size: 15 residues. Trimming cost V 1 base and J 4 bases, with 10 bases left between them. Amplified regions were TCR beta CDR3 sequences from RNA transcripts. Researchers ran a first-round RT-PCR on the TCR CDR3 using the HTBI primer set. TCRdb recomputed calls from the multiplex PCR reads with MiXCR, one row per CDR3 protein. The table shows roughly 380,000 distinct CDR3 sequences, with roughly 14% occurring only once.

The genes are TRBV19 and TRBJ2-2, with unresolved D. The sequenced sample was blood. The clonotype comes from a woman aged 60 to 75 with Graves' hyperthyroidism. CDR3 bases: TGTGCCAGTAGTATAGGGGCAGTGCTCACCGGGGAGCTGTTTTTT. Translated: CASSIGAVLTGELFF.